The next 27 T cell receptor beta chains were all read from a single sample in a study of blood T cell repertoires in COVID-19. Measured with immunoSEQ multiplex PCR; TCRdb has only the in-frame clones, and not every one. The sample lists about 320,000 clones, under 90% occurring once. Material: PBMCs or T cells enriched from blood (not recorded which). The receptors stem from a man aged 55-75 years who had recovered from COVID-19.

The chain carries TRBV12-2 and TRBJ1-1; TRBD1 reflects the table's D call only, with no check against the DNA. TRBV12-2 is a pseudogene segment. This CDR3 is 13 amino acids long. The CDR3 loop reads CASRRTGGTEAFF. The CDR3 region has the DNA TGTGCAAGTCGCCGAACAGGGGGCACTGAAGCTTTCTTT.

This clone was seen once. The chain links TRBV29-1 to TRBJ2-7; 7 nucleotides agree with TRBD2. Losses at the gene ends were 6 bases for V and 3 bases for J; bases not matched to a gene: 8. The CDR3 is 13 residues long. The germline CDR1 and CDR2 sequences are SQVTM and ANQGSEA. The CDR3 sequence: CSVQASGGYEQYF. As DNA, the CDR3 is TGCAGCGTCCAGGCTAGCGGAGGCTACGAGCAGTACTTC.

This rearrangement joins TRBV9 to TRBJ1-1; D gene unclear. Germline V lookup: CDR1 SGDLS, CDR2 YYNGEE. This CDR3 has 13 amino acids. The V gene lost 0 bases and the J gene lost 1 base, with 4 bases spanning the gap. The CDR3: CASSVVSNTEAFF. For the CDR3, the DNA is TGTGCCAGCAGCGTAGTATCGAACACTGAAGCTTTCTTT.

The gene calls are TRBV9 and TRBJ1-1, with D possibly TRBD1 on 5 matching bases. This CDR3 contains 16 residues. V lost 0 bases and J lost 3, with 15 bases in between. Germline CDR1 and CDR2: SGDLS and YYNGEE. The CDR3 here is CASSVGSRGGYTEAFF. In DNA form, the CDR3 reads TGTGCCAGCAGCGTAGGCTCAAGGGGTGGATACACTGAAGCTTTCTTT. Looking up the rest from reference TRBV9 and TRBJ1-1 gives the full variable domain: DSGVTQTPKHLITATGQRVTLRCSPRSGDLSVYWYQQSLDQGLQFLIQYYNGEERAKGNILERFSAQQFPDLHSELNLSSLELGDSALYFCASSVGSRGGYTEAFFGQGTRLTVV.

V and J are TRBV14 and TRBJ1-2; D is unclear. The V gene lost 4 bases and the J gene lost 4 bases, with 10 bases spanning the gap. Germline V lookup: CDR1 SGHDN, CDR2 FVKESK. The CDR3 totals 13 residues. The CDR3 region is CASSLEYAYGYTF. The CDR3 DNA reads as TGTGCCAGCAGCCTCGAGTATGCCTATGGCTACACCTTC.

V gene TRBV2 combines with J gene TRBJ2-7; TRBD1 matches at 9 bases. The CDR3 covers 16 residues. Trimming took 7 bases from V and 0 from J; bases not matched to a gene: 10. Germline V lookup: CDR1 SNHLY, CDR2 FYNNEI. The CDR3 here is CASTYPQGALSYEQYF. The CDR3 DNA follows: TGTGCCAGCACTTACCCACAGGGGGCCCTCTCCTACGAGCAGTACTTC.

The chain is built from TRBV19 and TRBJ1-1; D is possibly TRBD1 (6 bases). V was clipped by 3 bases and J by 0 bases, with 14 bases between them. CDR1 is LNHDA, CDR2 SQIVND, per germline (reference sequence). This CDR3 contains 16 residues. The CDR3 region has the DNA TGTGCCAGTAGTATCTCACAGAGGGGGTTGAACACTGAAGCTTTCTTT. It translates to CASSISQRGLNTEAFF.

This clone was counted a single time. The V call is TRBV18, the J call TRBJ2-3; D might be TRBD2 (6 bases). The CDR3 extends over 15 amino acids. CDR1 KGHSH and CDR2 LQKENI come from the germline V gene. Trimming shortened V by 8 bases and J by 1 base, and 16 bases separated the two germline ends. The CDR3 here is CASHPWASGTDTQYF. The CDR3 DNA follows: TGTGCCAGCCACCCATGGGCTAGCGGCACAGATACGCAGTATTTT.

The rearrangement joins TRBV11-1 to TRBJ1-1; maybe TRBD1 (6 bases). Deletions cut 5 bases from V and 0 bases from J, with 10 bases between. The CDR3 is made up of 14 amino acids. The V gene's germline CDR1 is SGHAT and CDR2 FQDESV (reference sequence). The CDR3 nucleotides are TGTGCCAGCAGCCGGACAGCTATGAACACTGAAGCTTTCTTT. This sequence encodes CASSRTAMNTEAFF.

The chain employs TRBV7-9 and TRBJ2-5; 7 bases line up with TRBD1. Germline trimming cut 7 bases from V and 2 bases from J; bases unmatched to any gene: 4. The CDR3 is 13 amino acids. CDR1 SEHNR and CDR2 FQNEAQ come from the germline V gene (reference sequence). In DNA form, the CDR3 reads TGTGCCAGCACCCCGGGACAGCAAGAGACCCAGTACTTC. Its translation: CASTPGQQETQYF.

The chain is built from TRBV6-4 and TRBJ2-2; D gene unclear. The CDR3 consists of 13 residues. V lost 10 bases and J lost 1, with 10 bases in between. Germline CDR1 is MRHNA and CDR2 is SNTAGT. As DNA, the CDR3 is TGTGCCACCCGCGGATTGAACACCGGGGAGCTGTTTTTT. Translated: CATRGLNTGELFF.

As DNA, the CDR3 is TGTGCCAGTAGTAGGCGGATAGCGGGAGCCGCCGTCTCTACCGGGGAGCTGTTTTTT. Translated: CASSRRIAGAAVSTGELFF. This chain joins TRBV19 and TRBJ2-2; TRBD2 matches at 9 bases. CDR1 LNHDA and CDR2 SQIVND come from the germline V gene (reference sequence). The CDR3 covers 19 residues. V was pared by 4 bases and J by 5 bases, with 17 bases of the junction left unmatched.

CDR3 nucleotide sequence: TGCGCCAGCGGAGAAGCGCCGAGCTCCTACAATGAGCAGTTCTTC. Protein: CASGEAPSSYNEQFF. The chain uses TRBV5-1 and TRBJ2-1; D not certain. The V gene lost 7 bases and the J gene lost 0 bases, with 14 bases spanning the gap. CDR1 is SGHRS, CDR2 YFSETQ, per germline. The CDR3 is made up of 15 amino acids.

This clone was observed a single time. The chain combines TRBV9 with TRBJ2-1; 12 bases are shared with TRBD2. In germline, CDR1 is SGDLS, CDR2 YYNGEE. With V trimmed by 4 bases and J by 0 bases, 2 bases remained unmatched. The CDR3 has 16 residues. The CDR3 DNA reads TGTGCCAGCAGCATGGGACTAGCGGGCTCCTACAATGAGCAGTTCTTC. Translation gives CASSMGLAGSYNEQFF.

J is TRBJ2-7 and V is TRBV27; 9 bases fit TRBD1. The CDR3 covers 15 residues. J gave up 6 bases and V 3 bases, and 9 bases lay outside the gene matches. CDR1 is MNHEY, CDR2 SMNVEV, per germline (reference sequence). CDR3 nucleotides: TGTGCCAGCAGTTTTGCCGGGACAGGGAATTCCGAGCAGTACTTC. Amino acids: CASSFAGTGNSEQYF.

V and J are TRBV5-6 and TRBJ2-7, with D possibly TRBD2 on 5 matching bases. The ends were cut back, 2 bases at V and 0 bases at J, with 6 bases in the middle. From germline, CDR1 is SGHDT and CDR2 YYEEEE. The CDR3 is made up of 13 amino acids. The CDR3 nucleotides are TGTGCCAGCAGCTTACTAGACTCCTACGAGCAGTACTTC. Translated: CASSLLDSYEQYF.

This rearrangement joins TRBV5-1 to TRBJ2-5, with D possibly being TRBD2 (6 bases). V gave up 4 bases and J gave up 5 bases, with 12 bases separating them. The CDR3 sequence is 13 residues long. Germline CDR1 reads SGHRS; CDR2 reads YFSETQ. In DNA, the CDR3 is TGCGCCAGCAGCCCGGGGGTAGGGGAGACCCAGTACTTC. Amino acids: CASSPGVGETQYF.

V usage is TRBV5-3 and J usage is TRBJ2-3, with 9 bases matching TRBD1. TRBV5-3 is noted as an ORF with a role that remains uncertain. J was trimmed by 2 bases and V by 3 bases; bases with no gene match: 7. The CDR3 length is 16 residues. CDR3 region: CARSSRTGEDTDTQYF. CDR3 in DNA: TGTGCCAGAAGCTCCCGGACAGGGGAAGACACAGATACGCAGTATTTT.

The chain uses TRBV19 and TRBJ1-1; TRBD1 matches 12 bases. V shed 4 bases, J shed 8 bases, and the junction held 5 bases outside the gene matches. Germline V lookup: CDR1 LNHDA, CDR2 SQIVND (reference sequence). The CDR3 is made up of 14 amino acids. For the CDR3, the DNA is TGTGCCAGTAGTAAACCGGGACAGGGGGCCGAAGCTTTCTTT. As protein: CASSKPGQGAEAFF. Full variable domain (outside the CDR3, taken from reference TRBV19 and TRBJ1-1): DGGITQSPKYLFRKEGQNVTLSCEQNLNHDAMYWYRQDPGQGLRLIYYSQIVNDFQKGDIAEGYSVSREKKESFPLTVTSAQKNPTAFYLCASSKPGQGAEAFFGQGTRLTVV.

The chain couples TRBV3-1 (or the pseudogene TRBV3-2) to TRBJ1-5, with 7 bases that match TRBD1. The CDR3 loop spans 15 amino acids. The V segment lost 0 bases and the J segment 2 bases; nucleotides outside the gene matches: 1. Germline V gene sequence: CDR1 LGHDT, CDR2 YNNKEL (reference sequence). The CDR3 region has the DNA TGTGCCAGCAGCCAAGATACAGGGGGCAATCAGCCCCAGCATTTT. The encoded protein is CASSQDTGGNQPQHF.

The V and J genes are TRBV19 and TRBJ1-6; TRBD1 agrees at 9 bases. The CDR3 runs 14 residues. CDR1 is LNHDA and CDR2 is SQIVND in the germline V gene (reference sequence). J gave up 8 bases and V 6 bases, and 5 bases lay outside the gene matches. The CDR3 reads CASRTGQGDSPLHF. The CDR3 nucleotides read TGTGCCAGTAGGACGGGACAGGGAGATTCACCCCTCCACTTT.

The rearrangement uses TRBV2 and TRBJ1-2; D may be TRBD1 (6 bases). The V gene's germline CDR1 is SNHLY and CDR2 FYNNEI. V gave up 6 bases and J gave up 6 bases, with 14 bases separating them. The CDR3 extends over 13 amino acids. The CDR3 sequence: CASSFTGRDGYTF. The CDR3 coding sequence is TGTGCCAGCAGCTTCACAGGGAGAGATGGCTACACCTTC.

V and J are TRBV7-3 and TRBJ2-5; 8 bases fit TRBD2. V lost 5 bases, J lost 5 bases, and 13 bases stayed unmatched. Germline values: CDR1 SGHTA, CDR2 FQGTGA. This CDR3 contains 16 residues. The CDR3 reads CASSPRGSGIGETQYF. Written as DNA, the CDR3 is TGTGCCAGCAGCCCCCGGGGTAGCGGGATTGGTGAGACCCAGTACTTC.

The chain carries TRBV3-1 (or the pseudogene TRBV3-2) and TRBJ2-3, with 8 nucleotides matching TRBD2. CDR1 is LGHDT, CDR2 YNNKEL, per germline (reference sequence). V trimming: 3 bases; J trimming: 6 bases; junction bases outside the gene matches: 14. The CDR3 loop spans 17 amino acids. CDR3 coding DNA: TGTGCCAGCAGCCAGGAGCTAGGCGGGAGGACTATTGATACGCAGTATTTT. Translation gives CASSQELGGRTIDTQYF.

The chain recombines TRBV19 with TRBJ1-2; possible D gene TRBD1, 6 bases. The CDR3 has 16 residues. The V end was cut by 5 bases, the J end by 6 bases, with 22 bases between. Germline V gives CDR1 LNHDA, CDR2 SQIVND (reference sequence). The CDR3 protein is CASSFQGSLYKDGYTF. DNA for the CDR3: TGTGCCAGTAGTTTTCAGGGGTCCCTATATAAGGATGGCTACACCTTC. Filled out from reference TRBV19 and TRBJ1-2, the complete variable domain reads DGGITQSPKYLFRKEGQNVTLSCEQNLNHDAMYWYRQDPGQGLRLIYYSQIVNDFQKGDIAEGYSVSREKKESFPLTVTSAQKNPTAFYLCASSFQGSLYKDGYTFGSGTRLTVV.

V gene TRBV4-3 combines with J gene TRBJ2-2, with TRBD1 matching 7 bases. There are 15 residues in the CDR3. Germline CDR1 and CDR2: LGHNA and YSLEER. The V segment lost 4 bases and the J segment 0 bases; nucleotides outside the gene matches: 2. For the CDR3, the DNA is TGCGCCAGCAGCCGCGGACAGGCGAACACCGGGGAGCTGTTTTTT. Translating it yields CASSRGQANTGELFF.

The chain links TRBV18 to TRBJ2-5; D is unresolved. The CDR3 is 17 amino acids. Trimming left V 6 bases short and J 6 bases short, with 26 bases between. Germline CDR1 and CDR2: KGHSH and LQKENI. The CDR3 DNA reads as TGTGCCAGCTCCTTGGTAATGAACAGTCCCATTGGAAAGACCCAGTACTTC. Protein sequence: CASSLVMNSPIGKTQYF. The full variable domain, rest sourced from reference TRBV18 and TRBJ2-5, is NAGVMQNPRHLVRRRGQEARLRCSPMKGHSHVYWYRQLPEEGLKFMVYLQKENIIDESGMPKERFSAEFPKEGPSILRIQQVVRGDSAAYFCASSLVMNSPIGKTQYFGPGTRLLVL.